This TCR beta chain was retrieved from a study of regulatory T cells in long-lasting Graves disease. Arm-PCR with iRepertoire HTBI primers amplified the CDR3 regions for these TCR beta libraries. TCRdb reprocessed the multiplex PCR reads via MiXCR and lists one record per CDR3 protein. The sample holds roughly 420,000 distinct CDR3 sequences, around 15% seen once. Time point noted: newly diagnosed GD, antithyroid drugs for less than 3 months. Extracted RNA from PBMCs served as the source of the TCR library. The CDR3 is 13 residues long. In germline, CDR1 is LGHDT, CDR2 YNNKEL (reference sequence). Between the trimmed V and J ends, which lost 1 base and 5 bases, there was a span of 8 bases. This clonotype was seen at least ten times. These data were also filed under a second study, of T cells in Graves' hyperthyroidism and ophthalmopathy. That paper notes: First-round RT-PCR of the TCR CDR3 relied on the HTBI primer set.

This TCR came from a woman aged 18-35 years with Graves disease. The material was peripheral blood mononuclear cells (PBMCs), obtained at new diagnosis, from a patient treated with antithyroid drugs. The chain links TRBV3-1 to TRBJ2-5; D is undetermined. The CDR3 here is CASSQAGLETQYF. CDR3 DNA: TGTGCCAGCAGCCAAGCGGGTTTGGAGACCCAGTACTTC.